This T cell receptor (beta chain) emerged from a study of cytomegalovirus exposure and HLA in healthy donors (dated by TCRdb to about 2017). Describing the broader study: According to an earlier analysis of 587 of the donors, some 180 million T cells yielded roughly 100 million unique TCR beta sequences and more than 250 Gb of sequence data. Roughly 300 gigabases of sequencing data and tens of millions of unique TCR sequences were included in an early release covering several hundred HLA-typed donors. Among the roughly 400 genotyped donors, about 83% belonged to the genetic ancestry cluster associated with self-reported Caucasian donors. The study aimed to test whether cataloging public T cell receptors could reveal signatures of past pathogen exposure. Using immunosequencing, the study profiled T cell repertoires from 666 subjects and related those repertoires to cytomegalovirus serostatus. Besides the first cohort of under 700 subjects, a separate validation cohort made up of 120 different subjects was used. To predict cytomegalovirus infection status, the study brought together high-throughput TCR immunosequencing, statistical association of individual TCRs with disease status, and machine learning. A later analysis re-analyzed previously published TCR beta repertoires from 550 to 700 donors and added high-resolution HLA genotyping to study TCR occurrence patterns. In the later analysis, no new phenotypic data were used to find candidate immune exposures; instead, reliance was placed on TCR beta sequences and their occurrence across donors. To decide whether each TCR beta V gene segment behaved as functional or pseudogenic, an earlier analysis of approximately 590 of the donors relied on high-throughput TCR beta sequencing. Donor age, sex, ethnicity and CMV serostatus were compiled alongside the repertoire data. A later genetic analysis took genome-wide SNP genotypes for about 55% of the 666 donors and used that subset as a discovery cohort. Every discovery cohort repertoire had been produced on one sequencing platform. Class I and class II HLA loci were covered by the typing at four-digit resolution. Typing coverage differed by locus: A, B, C, DRB1 and DQB1 were typed in about 629-630 donors, DQA1 in 522, DPA1 in approximately 600, and DPB1 in just under 480. Because of strong linkage in the cohort, a few DR-DQ haplotypes were treated as single units for association and clustering. Among several hundred genotyped donors of the cohort, an average of approximately 240,000 unique TCR beta nucleotide sequences was sequenced per donor, of which roughly 17% were non-productive. The paper's findings and limits, for the study overall: In a later analysis, about 17,000 TCR beta sequences were associated with specific HLA alleles at a false discovery rate of 0.05. A further reported finding was that TCR beta sequences accurately predicted the HLA-A and HLA-B alleles for most subjects in the first cohort. Only TCR beta chains were sequenced in this cohort, and the absence of alpha or paired-chain data limited detectable features. The authors suggested that the approach could potentially be extended to other disease states and immunological phenotypes. Presence/absence analyses assumed roughly uniform sequencing depth across donors, an assumption that may not hold. A cluster of highly shared sequence variants was judged likely to be a technical artifact of the sequencing pipeline. Linkage disequilibrium might explain the correlated functional status among segregating V segments, but an unknown experimental factor could not be ruled out. Strong co-occurrence of HLA alleles, especially DR and DQ, made assigning TCR associations to individual alleles difficult. Compared with the roughly 670-donor mean, donors in an Asian-associated ancestry cluster had fewer N-insertions in productive TCRs, according to a later genetic analysis. Most CMV-associated TCR beta chains appeared to be HLA-restricted in a later analysis, and the HLA associations seemed to be driven largely by CMV exposure. In an earlier analysis of fewer than 700 of the donors, most TCR beta V segments appeared in productive rearrangements about 87% or about 30% of the time, broadly matching IMGT annotations. The study gave a list of some 150 TCR beta chains associated with cytomegalovirus. An association between a missense DCLRE1C variant and V-gene and J-gene trimming of TCR beta chains was found in a later genetic analysis and replicated in an independent cohort. Over 15 rarely observed V segments, including chromosome 9 orphons, were excluded from the earlier analysis of a few hundred of the donors because counts were too low. In a later analysis, HLA-associated TCR beta chains showed more clonal expansion and lower generation probabilities than non-associated chains that were equally common. In vitro tests confirmed that a few of the cytomegalovirus-associated TCR beta chains recognize cytomegalovirus antigens. Because HLA typing was missing for some donors at each locus, association tests included only the typed subset. CMV serostatus was the only immune exposure information available for the cohort. In a later analysis, the rate of TCR association differed among HLA loci, with DRB1 alleles having the most associated TCRs and HLA-C alleles having the fewest. Several of the top co-occurrence clusters appeared to be linked to parvovirus B19, influenza, CMV and Epstein-Barr virus, according to a later analysis. The classifier was reported to diagnose cytomegalovirus status with high specificity and sensitivity in both the original and validation cohorts. While some public TCRs were present in many individuals, most TCR sequences turned up only very rarely across donors.

The cohort was made up of around 720 healthy bone marrow donors. At the time of sampling, every cohort member was nominally healthy, though immune exposures that went unrecorded were likely present. The donor was CMV seronegative and belonged to the group of 320 or so seronegative cohort members. A peripheral blood sample was provided by each donor, and peripheral blood mononuclear cells were used for TCR beta sequencing. The Qiagen DNeasy Blood Extraction Kit was used to extract genomic DNA from the blood cell samples. A remark on this clone: Its binding antigen is unknown. Within one base of it there is no much larger clone, and no base qualities were kept.

The library was generated by the immunoSEQ multiplex PCR assay. For the multiplex PCR, a mixture combining 60 forward primers for TCR Vbeta segments and 13 reverse primers for TCR Jbeta segments was used. The CDR3 region of rearranged TCR beta genes was amplified from genomic DNA with a multiplex PCR assay. Amplified TCR beta libraries were sequenced as 87-base-pair reads on the Illumina HiSeq System. The source study handled its data this way. A later analysis tallied about 77 million unique TCR beta chains across the approximately 670 repertoires, and roughly 11 million of those chains were shared by two or more donors. Raw reads were error-corrected and collapsed into unique sequences with a nearest-neighbor algorithm that merged closely related sequences to remove PCR and sequencing errors. V, D and J gene segments were assigned by aligning CDR3 sequences to IMGT reference sequences. For a sequence to be retained, a match of at least six nucleotides to both a V gene segment and a J gene segment was required. A rearrangement was called productive if the CDR3 had no stop codons and remained in frame with V and J, and every other rearrangement was called non-productive. CDR3 was defined by IMGT convention, running from the second conserved V-encoded cysteine to the conserved J-encoded phenylalanine. In an earlier analysis of around 540 of the donors, sequences lacking an unambiguous match to a single V gene segment were excluded. An earlier analysis of several hundred of the donors called V segments functional above 56.7% productive rearrangements and segregating when the between-donor standard deviation exceeded 5%. To diagnose cytomegalovirus status from the catalog of TCR beta chain sequences, a statistical classification framework was built. V and J gene assignment, in a later analysis, came from comparing TCR nucleotide sequences with IMGT/GENE-DB human TR gene sequences. A later analysis assigned CDR3 sequences and most-parsimonious VDJ recombination scenarios with the TCRdist pipeline. A later analysis defined each TCR beta chain by its CDR3 amino acid sequence plus V-gene family, and excluded reads lacking a unique V-gene family. To address suspected cross-contamination and a sequencing artifact, a later analysis removed 450 to 700 highly shared, low-generation-probability nucleotide sequences. In a later analysis, a clonal expansion index was calculated for each public chain from normalized within-repertoire ranks of inferred template counts. In a later analysis, generation probabilities were computed using a VDJ recombination model fitted to out-of-frame rearrangements, and the results were checked against IGoR. A later analysis scored TCR-TCR, TCR-HLA and TCR-CMV co-occurrence with hypergeometric tests, applying a repertoire-size bias correction to TCR pairs. False discovery rates were estimated in a later analysis by permuting HLA or CMV assignments 20 times. In a later analysis, co-occurring TCRs were grouped with DBSCAN, and TCRdist sequence similarity was added when clustering was performed within HLA-allele-positive subsets. Repertoires with fewer than 30,000 or more than 120,000 public chains, plus five repertoires with anomalous nucleotide sharing, were excluded from co-occurrence clustering. The table comes from immuneACCESS by way of TCRdb, which keeps in-frame sequences with V and J called. Part of the clones is missing from these tables; in studies checked, under half for an unresolved V gene and the rest for unknown reasons. V, J and clone size are taken as reported in that table, and D and trimming were inferred from the DNA itself. Within this sample are 100,000 to 150,000 clones, with almost 85% of them counted one time only. Clones ranked in the top ten supply approximately 3% of the sample.

Sequencing was carried out using PBMCs. This sequence originates from a boy between 2 and 10 years old in good health and CMV-seronegative.

In nucleotides, the sequence is TGTGCCAGCAGTCACGGGACAGCCTTAAGCACAGATACGCAGTATTTT. This gives the protein CASSHGTALSTDTQYF. Recombination joined TRBV27 with TRBJ2-3; 7 bases in the junction line up with TRBD1. V and J are trimmed by 5 bases and 0 bases, and the gene matches miss 8 bases of the junction. From cysteine to phenylalanine, the CDR3 is 16 amino acids long. The only DNA kept is the CDR3, 48 bases in frame from the first base. CDR1 MNHEY and CDR2 SMNVEV are derived from the germline V gene (reference sequence).